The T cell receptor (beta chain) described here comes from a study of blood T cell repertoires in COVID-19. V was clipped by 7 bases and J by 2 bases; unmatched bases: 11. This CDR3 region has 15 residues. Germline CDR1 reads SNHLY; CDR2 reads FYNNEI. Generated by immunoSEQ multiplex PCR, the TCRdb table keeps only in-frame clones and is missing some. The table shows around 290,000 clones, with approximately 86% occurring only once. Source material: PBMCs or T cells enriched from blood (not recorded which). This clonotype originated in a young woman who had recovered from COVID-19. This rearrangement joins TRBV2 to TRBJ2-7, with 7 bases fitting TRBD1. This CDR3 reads CASNAIDRAPYEQYF. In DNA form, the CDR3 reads TGTGCCAGCAATGCAATCGACAGGGCCCCCTACGAGCAGTACTTC.